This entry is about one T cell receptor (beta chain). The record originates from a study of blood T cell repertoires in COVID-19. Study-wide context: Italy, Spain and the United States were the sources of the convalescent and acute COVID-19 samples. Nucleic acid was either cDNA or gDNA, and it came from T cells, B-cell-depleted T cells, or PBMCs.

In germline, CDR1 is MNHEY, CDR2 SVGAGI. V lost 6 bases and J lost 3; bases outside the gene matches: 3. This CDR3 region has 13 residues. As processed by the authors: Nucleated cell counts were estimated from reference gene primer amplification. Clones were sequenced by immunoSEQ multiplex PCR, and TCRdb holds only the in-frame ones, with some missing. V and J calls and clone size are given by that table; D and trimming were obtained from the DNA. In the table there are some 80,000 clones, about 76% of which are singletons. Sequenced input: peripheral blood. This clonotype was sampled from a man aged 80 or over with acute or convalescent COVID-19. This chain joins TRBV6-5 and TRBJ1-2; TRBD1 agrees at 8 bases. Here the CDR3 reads CASRSDRDYGYTF. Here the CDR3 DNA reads TGTGCCAGCAGATCGGACAGGGACTATGGCTACACCTTC.